The 13 T cell receptor beta chains presented below share a single source sample, sequenced in a study of T cell clonality in common variable immunodeficiency. Clones were read by immunoSEQ multiplex PCR, and TCRdb kept only the in-frame ones, dropping some. This sample comprises 50,000 to 55,000 clones, none seen once only. The sequencing input was peripheral blood mononuclear cells. The origin of the receptors is a person aged 18 to 75 in good health.

The table lists this clone with many counts. The sequenced part of the CDR3 DNA is TGCAGCGCGATGACAGCGCGGGGCCACTATGGC. This sequence encodes CSAMTARGHYG. The entire CDR3 protein reads CSAMTARGHYGYTF. The chain recombines TRBV29-1 with TRBJ1-2, with D maybe TRBD1 (5 bases). From the germline J gene comes the end of the CDR3, since the read stops 3 residues before it. Trimming removed 7 bases at V and 3 bases at J, with 18 bases between. Germline CDR1 is SQVTM and CDR2 is ANQGSEA. This CDR3 region has 14 residues.

Ten or more counts support this clone. The DNA read from the CDR3 is TGTGCCAGTAGTATAAGGGGCGACTACAATGAG. Its protein product is CASSIRGDYNE. The whole CDR3 region reads CASSIRGDYNEQFF. The chain recombines TRBV19 with TRBJ2-1; tentatively, D is TRBD1 (5 bases). The CDR3 goes on 3 residues after the read ends, and that part is filled in from the germline J gene. Trimming took 2 bases from V and 3 from J, leaving 8 bases between them. CDR1 is LNHDA, CDR2 SQIVND, per germline (reference sequence). This CDR3 has 14 amino acids.

This clone is categorized as medium-sized. The read ends 3 residues before the CDR3 terminus; that terminus is restored from the germline J gene. The chain has TRBV6-4 and TRBJ2-2; D possibly corresponds to TRBD1 (6 bases). Germline CDR1 reads MRHNA; CDR2 reads SNTAGT. Deletions cut 5 bases from V and 2 bases from J, with 9 bases between. This CDR3 spans 14 amino acids. The sequenced CDR3 bases are TGTGCCAGCAGTAACGGGACAAACACCGGGGAG. This sequence encodes CASSNGTNTGE. The whole CDR3 sequence reads CASSNGTNTGELFF.

This clone was picked up many times. The sequenced fragment ends 3 residues before the CDR3 boundary, so the rest is inferred from the germline J gene. The chain uses TRBV30 and TRBJ2-3; no clear D gene. The germline CDR1 and CDR2 sequences are GTSNPN and SVGIG (reference sequence). The CDR3 is made up of 11 amino acids. The covered CDR3 bases are TGTGCCTGGAGAGCTGAATGGACG. Translation gives CAWRAEWT. The full CDR3 sequence reads CAWRAEWTQYF.

This clone was counted at least ten times. The read terminates 3 residues ahead of where the CDR3 ends, so the germline J gene completes it. The genes are TRBV5-4 and TRBJ2-7, with TRBD1 matching 9 bases. The CDR3 length is 15 residues. CDR1 and CDR2 (germline): SGHNT, YYREEE (reference sequence). The J segment lost 4 bases and the V segment lost 4 bases, leaving 9 bases of the junction unmatched. CDR3 amino acids: CASSPSPGQGYEQYF. The sequenced CDR3 bases are TGTGCCAGCAGCCCCAGCCCGGGACAGGGTTACGAG.

On this clone itself: The sequence runs out 3 residues before the end of the CDR3; the remainder is reconstructed from the germline J gene. This sequence joins TRBV7-6 and TRBJ2-7, with D possibly being TRBD1 (5 bases). This CDR3 comprises 17 residues. Trimming stripped 0 bases from V and 5 bases from J, with 20 bases between. Per the germline V gene, CDR1 is SGHVS and CDR2 is FNYEAQ. CDR3 DNA, as far as it was read: TGTGCCAGCAGCTTAGCACCCCCAGGGTTAGTATGGCACGAG. This translates into CASSLAPPGLVWHE. The CDR3 reads in full as CASSLAPPGLVWHEQYF.

With regard to this clone: The read halts 3 residues ahead of the CDR3 end, with the missing end drawn from the germline J gene. This chain connects TRBV20-1 to TRBJ1-2; D is unclear. The CDR3 is made up of 12 amino acids. V was pared by 6 bases and J by 7 bases, with 15 bases between. Germline lookup yields CDR1 DFQATT and CDR2 SNEGSKA (reference sequence). The covered CDR3 bases are TGCAGTGCCCCCACGAGGGTGGGTGGC. The encoded protein is CSAPTRVGG. The complete CDR3 reads CSAPTRVGGYTF.

There are many counts of this clone. The DNA ends 3 residues before the CDR3 does, and the rest of the CDR3 is filled in from the germline J gene. The chain combines TRBV7-8 with TRBJ2-2, with TRBD1 identical over 8 bases. V trimming: 5 bases; J trimming: 0 bases; junction bases outside the gene matches: 5. The CDR3 sequence is 16 residues long. Germline CDR1 and CDR2: SGHVS and FQNEAQ. The sequenced part of the CDR3 DNA is TGTGCCAGCAGCGGGCAACAGGGGGCGAACACCGGGGAG. Translation: CASSGQQGANTGE. The entire CDR3 sequence reads CASSGQQGANTGELFF.

The CDR3 region is CASSQPGMETGELFF. The CDR3 bases that were read are TGTGCCAGCAGTCAACCAGGGATGGAAACCGGGGAG. The chain carries TRBV7-6 and TRBJ2-2, with D possibly TRBD1 on 5 matching bases. Coverage ceases 3 residues before the CDR3 finishes, and the germline J gene fills in the end. The CDR3 has 15 amino acids. Trimming took 6 bases from V and 5 from J, leaving 16 bases between them. CDR1 and CDR2 from the germline V gene are SGHVS and FNYEAQ.

Details on this clone: Coverage ceases 3 residues before the CDR3 finishes, and the germline J gene fills in the end. This sequence joins TRBV7-2 and TRBJ2-2; D is unclear. The V gene's germline CDR1 is SGHTA and CDR2 FQGNSA. The CDR3 has 14 residues. The CDR3 DNA, read in part, is TGTGCCAGCAGCTTGGTAAACAATAATTCACCG. As protein: CASSLVNNNSP. The CDR3 as a whole reads CASSLVNNNSPLFF.

This clone was counted at least ten times. Coverage ceases 3 residues before the CDR3 finishes, and the germline J gene fills in the end. This sequence joins TRBV12-3 or TRBV12-4 and TRBJ2-2; unclear D gene. Trimming cost V 6 bases and J 6 bases, with 14 bases left between them. CDR3 length equals 14 residues. The CDR3 DNA, read in part, is TGTGCCAGCAGCCCGTTAGTTTCTGCCGGGGAG. This translates into CASSPLVSAGE. The complete CDR3 sequence is CASSPLVSAGELFF.

This clone was counted many times. CDR3 region: CASTWDTNEQFF. Partial CDR3 DNA: TGCGCCAGCACTTGGGACACCAATGAG. The V gene is TRBV5-1, the J gene TRBJ2-1; maybe TRBD1 (6 bases). The read finishes 3 residues shy of the CDR3 end, and the germline J gene is used to complete it. Germline values: CDR1 SGHRS, CDR2 YFSETQ. This CDR3 region has 12 residues. V lost 6 bases, J lost 6 bases, and 10 bases lay in between.

This clone was detected many times. The read finishes 3 residues shy of the CDR3 end, and the germline J gene is used to complete it. This sequence joins TRBV29-1 and TRBJ1-2; D is possibly TRBD1 (5 bases). The germline V gene encodes CDR1 SQVTM and CDR2 ANQGSEA. This CDR3 has 15 amino acids. Trimming pared 6 bases from V and 4 bases from J, leaving 21 bases between. The CDR3 loop is CSVFKTGTRGYGYTF. Incomplete CDR3 DNA: TGCAGCGTCTTTAAAACCGGGACTAGAGGCTATGGC.